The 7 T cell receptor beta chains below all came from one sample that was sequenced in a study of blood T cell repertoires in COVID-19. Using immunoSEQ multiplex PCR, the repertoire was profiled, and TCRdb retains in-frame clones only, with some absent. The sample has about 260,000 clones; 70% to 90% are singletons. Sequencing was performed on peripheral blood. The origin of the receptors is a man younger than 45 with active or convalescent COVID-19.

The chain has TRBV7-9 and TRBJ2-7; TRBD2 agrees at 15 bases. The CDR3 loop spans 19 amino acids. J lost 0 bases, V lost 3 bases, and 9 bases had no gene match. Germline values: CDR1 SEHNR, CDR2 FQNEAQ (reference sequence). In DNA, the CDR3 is TGTGCCAGCAGCTTTCTCAGGGGACTAGCGGGGGGCCACTCCTACGAGCAGTACTTC. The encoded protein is CASSFLRGLAGGHSYEQYF.

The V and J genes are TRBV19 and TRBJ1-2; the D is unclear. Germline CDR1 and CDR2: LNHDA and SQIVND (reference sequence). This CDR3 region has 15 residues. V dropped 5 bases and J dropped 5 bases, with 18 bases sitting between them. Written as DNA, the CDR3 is TGTGCCAGTAGTTCCGCAGGTGGATTTGGGTATGGCTACACCTTC. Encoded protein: CASSSAGGFGYGYTF.

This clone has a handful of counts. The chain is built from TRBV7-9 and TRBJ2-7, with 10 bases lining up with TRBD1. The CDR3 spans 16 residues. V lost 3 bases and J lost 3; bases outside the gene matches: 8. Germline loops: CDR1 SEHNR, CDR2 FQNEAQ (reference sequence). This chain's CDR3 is CASSFLGTGVDYEQYF. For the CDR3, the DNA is TGTGCCAGCAGCTTCCTGGGGACAGGGGTTGACTACGAGCAGTACTTC.

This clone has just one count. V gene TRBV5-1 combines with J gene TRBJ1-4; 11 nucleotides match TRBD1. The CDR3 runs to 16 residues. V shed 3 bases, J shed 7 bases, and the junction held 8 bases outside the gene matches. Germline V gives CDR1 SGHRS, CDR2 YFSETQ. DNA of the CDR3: TGCGCCAGCAGCTCGGGACAGGGGGTAGTGGGTGAAAAACTGTTTTTT. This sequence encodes CASSSGQGVVGEKLFF.

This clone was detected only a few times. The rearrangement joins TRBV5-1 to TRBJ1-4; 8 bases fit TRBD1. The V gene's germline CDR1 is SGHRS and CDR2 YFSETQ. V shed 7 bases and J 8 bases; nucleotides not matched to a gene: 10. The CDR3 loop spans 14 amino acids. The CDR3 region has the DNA TGCGCCAGCCAAACAGGGGGGATAGGAGAAAAACTGTTTTTT. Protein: CASQTGGIGEKLFF.

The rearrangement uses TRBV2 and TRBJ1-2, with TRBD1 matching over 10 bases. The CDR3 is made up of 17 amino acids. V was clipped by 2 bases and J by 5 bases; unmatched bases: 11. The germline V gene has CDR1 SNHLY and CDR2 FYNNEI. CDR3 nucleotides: TGTGCCAGCAGTGAACCCTCCGGGACAGGGGCGGATTATGGCTACACCTTC. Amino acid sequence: CASSEPSGTGADYGYTF. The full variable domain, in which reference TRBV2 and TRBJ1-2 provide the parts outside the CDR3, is EPEVTQTPSHQVTQMGQEVILRCVPISNHLYFYWYRQILGQKVEFLVSFYNNEISEKSEIFDDQFSVERPDGSNFTLKIRSTKLEDSAMYFCASSEPSGTGADYGYTFGSGTRLTVV.

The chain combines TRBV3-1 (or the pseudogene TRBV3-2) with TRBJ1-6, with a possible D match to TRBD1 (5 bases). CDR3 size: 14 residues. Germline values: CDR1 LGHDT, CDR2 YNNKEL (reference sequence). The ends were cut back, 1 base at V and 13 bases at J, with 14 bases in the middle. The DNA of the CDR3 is TGTGCCAGCAGCCAAGGCCAGGGAGGCCGTCCCCTCCACTTT. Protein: CASSQGQGGRPLHF.